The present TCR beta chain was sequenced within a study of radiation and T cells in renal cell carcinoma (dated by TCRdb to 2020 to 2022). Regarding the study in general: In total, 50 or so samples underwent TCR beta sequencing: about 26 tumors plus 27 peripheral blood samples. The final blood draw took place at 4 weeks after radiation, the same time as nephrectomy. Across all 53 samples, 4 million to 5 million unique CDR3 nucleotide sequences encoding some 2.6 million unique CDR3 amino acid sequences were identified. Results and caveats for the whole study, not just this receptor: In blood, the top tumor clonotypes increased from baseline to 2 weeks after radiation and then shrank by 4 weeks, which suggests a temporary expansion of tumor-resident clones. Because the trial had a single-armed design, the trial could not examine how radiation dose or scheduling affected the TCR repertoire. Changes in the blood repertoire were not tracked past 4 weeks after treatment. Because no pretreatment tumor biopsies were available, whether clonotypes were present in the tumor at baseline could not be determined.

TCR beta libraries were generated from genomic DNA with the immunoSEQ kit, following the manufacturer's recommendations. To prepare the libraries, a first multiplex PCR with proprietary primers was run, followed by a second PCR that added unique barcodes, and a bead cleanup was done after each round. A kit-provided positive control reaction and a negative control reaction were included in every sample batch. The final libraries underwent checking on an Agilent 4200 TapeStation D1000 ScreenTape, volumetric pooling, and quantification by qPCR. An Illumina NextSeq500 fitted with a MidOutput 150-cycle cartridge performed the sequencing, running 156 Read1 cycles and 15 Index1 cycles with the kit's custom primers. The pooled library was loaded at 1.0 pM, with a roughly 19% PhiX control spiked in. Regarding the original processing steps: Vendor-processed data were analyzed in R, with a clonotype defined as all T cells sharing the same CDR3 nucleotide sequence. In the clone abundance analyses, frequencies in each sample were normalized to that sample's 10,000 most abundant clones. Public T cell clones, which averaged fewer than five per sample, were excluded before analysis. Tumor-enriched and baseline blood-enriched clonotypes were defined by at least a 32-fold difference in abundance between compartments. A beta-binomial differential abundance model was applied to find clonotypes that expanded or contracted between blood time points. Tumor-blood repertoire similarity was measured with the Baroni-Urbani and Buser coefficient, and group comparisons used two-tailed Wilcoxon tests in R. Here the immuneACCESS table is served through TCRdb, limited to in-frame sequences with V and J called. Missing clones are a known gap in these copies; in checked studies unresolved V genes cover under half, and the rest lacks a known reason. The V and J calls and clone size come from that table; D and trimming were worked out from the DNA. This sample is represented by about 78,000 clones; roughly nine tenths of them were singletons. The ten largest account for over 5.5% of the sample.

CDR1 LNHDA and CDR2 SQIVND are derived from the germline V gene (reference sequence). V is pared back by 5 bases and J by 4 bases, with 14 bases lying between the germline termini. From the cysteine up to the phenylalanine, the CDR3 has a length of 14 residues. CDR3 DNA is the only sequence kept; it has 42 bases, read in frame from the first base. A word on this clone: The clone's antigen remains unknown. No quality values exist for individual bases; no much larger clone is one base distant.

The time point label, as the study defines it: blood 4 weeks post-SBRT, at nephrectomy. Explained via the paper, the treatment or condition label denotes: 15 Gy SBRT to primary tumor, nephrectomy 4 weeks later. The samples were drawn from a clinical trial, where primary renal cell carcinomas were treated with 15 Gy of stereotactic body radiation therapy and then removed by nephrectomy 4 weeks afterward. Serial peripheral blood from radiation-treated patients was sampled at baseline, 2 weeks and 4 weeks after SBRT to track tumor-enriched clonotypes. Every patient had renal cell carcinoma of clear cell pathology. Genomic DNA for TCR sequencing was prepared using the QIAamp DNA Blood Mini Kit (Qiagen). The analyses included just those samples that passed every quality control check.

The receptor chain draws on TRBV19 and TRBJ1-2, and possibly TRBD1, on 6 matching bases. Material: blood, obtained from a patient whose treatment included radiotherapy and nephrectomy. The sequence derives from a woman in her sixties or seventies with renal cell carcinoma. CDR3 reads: CASSLPGAGYGYTF. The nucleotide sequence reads TGTGCCAGTAGTCTTCCGGGGGCGGGCTATGGCTACACCTTC. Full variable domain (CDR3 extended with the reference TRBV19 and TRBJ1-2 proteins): DGGITQSPKYLFRKEGQNVTLSCEQNLNHDAMYWYRQDPGQGLRLIYYSQIVNDFQKGDIAEGYSVSREKKESFPLTVTSAQKNPTAFYLCASSLPGAGYGYTFGSGTRLTVV.